Listed below are T cell receptor beta chains from one sample, sequenced in a study of blood T cell repertoires in COVID-19. The repertoire was sequenced with immunoSEQ multiplex PCR; TCRdb's copy has only in-frame clones and lacks some. The sample has roughly 180,000 clones; roughly 84% are singletons. The sequenced material came from PBMCs or T cells enriched from blood (not recorded which). All receptors come from a man between 60 and 75 years old who had recovered from COVID-19. Each CDR3 is given with its conserved first and last residue. The order of the fields is V gene, J gene, CDR3 protein.

>TRBV5-1|TRBJ1-6
CASSLERQNPNSPLHF
>TRBV7-2|TRBJ2-7
CASSLVGGRVSYEQYF
>TRBV27|TRBJ2-7
CASSPRTGQTESFF
>TRBV5-4|TRBJ2-5
CASSLVSGGRETQYF
>TRBV28|TRBJ2-2
CASSPVTSGTGELFF
>TRBV7-3|TRBJ2-1
CASSSGGLVDNEQFF
>TRBV15|TRBJ1-2
CATSRVTRGADNYGYTF
>TRBV5-1|TRBJ1-1
CASSLSRGGLNTEAFF
>TRBV16|TRBJ1-1
CASSQSRDRGEAFF
>TRBV6-4|TRBJ2-5
CASSVGAGLGETQYF
>TRBV27|TRBJ1-6
CASRWTGLAPLHF
>TRBV28|TRBJ2-5
CASSHRDRRPTPDF
>TRBV10-3|TRBJ2-3
CAISRTSGDTDTQYF
>TRBV5-1|TRBJ2-7
CASSSDPGLAGGYEQYF
>TRBV10-3|TRBJ1-2
CATMRTGVGYGYTF
>TRBV6-5|TRBJ1-1
CASSFSGDTEAFF
>TRBV9|TRBJ2-5
CASSVGAHQETQYF
>TRBV3-1/TRBV3-2|TRBJ2-5
CASSQDGLGRETQYF
>TRBV10-3|TRBJ2-7
CAISDSRTGGDSYEQYF
>TRBV7-6|TRBJ1-2
CASSLEAGANYGYTF
>TRBV29-1|TRBJ1-1
CSVRNPTGGGDTEAFF
>TRBV27|TRBJ2-3
CASSPRVAATDTQYF
>TRBV7-2|TRBJ2-1
CASSSTPTGQGARNEQFF
>TRBV9|TRBJ2-2
CASGLGRHTGELFF
>TRBV7-9|TRBJ1-2
CASSLARSRLGGEGYTF
>TRBV7-2|TRBJ2-1
CASSGRQGAYNEQFF
>TRBV7-8|TRBJ2-7
CASSLATGQGREQYF
>TRBV6-5|TRBJ1-1
CASSYRGQGANTEAFF
>TRBV6-1|TRBJ2-3
CASSEQGLAGGGPDTQYF
>TRBV4-1|TRBJ2-2
CASSHPGDSRRVSNTGELFF
>TRBV5-6|TRBJ1-4
CASSSERHREDEKLFF
>TRBV19|TRBJ1-1
CASRGPGQGALMAFF
>TRBV2|TRBJ1-6
CASIEGKGGTPYNSPLHF
>TRBV24-1|TRBJ2-6
CATSDPRAGANVLTF
>TRBV9|TRBJ1-4
CASSGNPDSPEKLFF
>TRBV6-5|TRBJ2-5
CASNHRTGAPETQYF
>TRBV5-1|TRBJ2-3
CASSLVEVLGTDTQYF
>TRBV7-2|TRBJ2-1
CASSFGTAYNEQFF
>TRBV7-3|TRBJ2-1
CASSLTGTSGGASEQFF
>TRBV19|TRBJ1-5
CASSTDRANNQPQHF
>TRBV11-2|TRBJ2-5
CASSLNRGSGTRQETQYF
>TRBV10-3|TRBJ2-7
CAISASGSEQYF
>TRBV2|TRBJ1-1
CASQRGPGEAFF
>TRBV19|TRBJ1-1
CASSIALALNTEAFF
>TRBV28|TRBJ2-3
CASSQLAVWGGPDTQYF
>TRBV24-1|TRBJ2-3
CATAGLQRDTQYF
>TRBV3-1/TRBV3-2|TRBJ1-6
CASSPRGSPLHF
>TRBV19|TRBJ2-5
CASSISPQGQETQYF
>TRBV6-2/TRBV6-3|TRBJ2-1
CASSYWAGQGRSEQFF
>TRBV15|TRBJ2-7
CATSRDGNPPGYEQYF
>TRBV14|TRBJ2-3
CASSQGGSSGNF